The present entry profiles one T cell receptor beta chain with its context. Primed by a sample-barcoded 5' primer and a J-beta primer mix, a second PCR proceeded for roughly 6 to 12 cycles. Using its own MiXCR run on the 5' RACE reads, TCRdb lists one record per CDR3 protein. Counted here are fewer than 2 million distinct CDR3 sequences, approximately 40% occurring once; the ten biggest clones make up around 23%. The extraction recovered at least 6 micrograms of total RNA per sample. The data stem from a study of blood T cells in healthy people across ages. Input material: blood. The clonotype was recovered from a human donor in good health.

This CDR3 is CATSDSRDRGINQPQHF. DNA of the CDR3: TGTGCCACCAGTGATTCCCGCGACAGGGGTATCAATCAGCCCCAGCATTTT. J is TRBJ1-5 and V is TRBV24-1; 8 nucleotides line up with TRBD1. This CDR3 has 17 amino acids. With V trimmed by 2 bases and J by 3 bases, 8 bases remained unmatched. Germline values: CDR1 KGHDR, CDR2 SFDVKD.